Each of the 12 T cell receptor beta chains below was sequenced from the same sample in a study of shared clonotypes between healthy human individuals. Assay used: immunoSEQ multiplex PCR; TCRdb lists only in-frame clones, some missing. The sample contains more than 900,000 clones, more than 75% of which appear only once. The material sequenced was memory CD4+ T cells from PBMCs. Noted subset: CD45RA-negative fraction. These receptors all come from a young man in good health. Some clones in this sample may be carry-over from other donors' samples.

At least ten counts were recorded for this clone. The chain couples TRBV29-1 to TRBJ2-5; 9 bases align to TRBD2. Germline CDR1 is SQVTM and CDR2 is ANQGSEA. Unmatched junction bases numbered 15, after V lost 6 bases and J lost 4 bases. The CDR3 totals 16 residues. In DNA form, the CDR3 reads TGCAGCGTGCGGGGGGGTAAGGGGTTCGGAGGAGAGACCCAGTACTTC. Translating it yields CSVRGGKGFGGETQYF.

The chain recombines TRBV11-2 with TRBJ2-7, with no clear D. V was shortened by 6 bases and J by 0 bases, with 12 bases between the two germline ends. CDR3 length equals 14 residues. Germline V gene data show CDR1 as SGHAT and CDR2 as FQNNGV. The CDR3 spells CASRTLGSSYEQYF. The DNA of the CDR3 is TGTGCCAGCAGGACCTTGGGAAGCTCCTACGAGCAGTACTTC.

This clone appeared many times. The rearrangement joins TRBV28 to TRBJ1-2, with a possible D match to TRBD1 (6 bases). V dropped 7 bases and J dropped 8 bases, with 23 bases sitting between them. Germline V gives CDR1 MDHEN, CDR2 SYDVKM. The CDR3 is 15 amino acids. The CDR3 spells CASTRRAGTSLGYTF. The DNA of the CDR3 is TGTGCCAGCACCAGGCGCGCAGGGACATCTCTCGGCTACACCTTC.

This clone showed up many times. The V gene is TRBV7-2, the J gene TRBJ1-1; weak D call: TRBD1 (6 bases). Germline V gene data show CDR1 as SGHTA and CDR2 as FQGNSA. The CDR3 runs 13 residues. Trimming shortened V by 1 base and J by 8 bases, and 11 bases separated the two germline ends. This chain's CDR3 is CASSLVQGREAFF. The CDR3 DNA sequence: TGTGCCAGCAGCTTAGTACAGGGAAGAGAAGCTTTCTTT.

The chain uses TRBV2 and TRBJ2-3; D call uncertain. CDR1 and CDR2 (germline): SNHLY, FYNNEI. Trimming shortened V by 6 bases and J by 0 bases, and 16 bases separated the two germline ends. This CDR3 region has 16 residues. Here the CDR3 reads CASRPDILYSTDTQYF. The CDR3 DNA is TGTGCCAGCAGACCAGACATCTTATACAGCACAGATACGCAGTATTTT.

This chain connects TRBV9 to TRBJ2-6; D ambiguous. Per germline, CDR1 SGDLS and CDR2 YYNGEE. The CDR3 has 15 amino acids. V shed 2 bases and J shed 4 bases, with 10 bases lying between them. CDR3: CASSVERAGANVLTF. As DNA, the CDR3 is TGTGCCAGCAGCGTGGAACGAGCCGGGGCCAACGTCCTGACTTTC.

This clone was seen a few times. The rearrangement links TRBV27 to TRBJ2-5, with 8 bases aligning to TRBD2. Germline V gives CDR1 MNHEY, CDR2 SMNVEV (reference sequence). The CDR3 is made up of 16 amino acids. V trimming: 5 bases; J trimming: 5 bases; junction bases outside the gene matches: 13. CDR3 DNA: TGTGCCAGCAGTCCTTCCGGGGGGGCGGGAGTGGAGACCCAGTACTTC. It translates to CASSPSGGAGVETQYF.

The chain has TRBV2 and TRBJ2-7; tentative D call: TRBD2 (6 bases). The ends were cut back, 3 bases at V and 3 bases at J, with 15 bases in the middle. The CDR3 consists of 15 residues. The germline V gene has CDR1 SNHLY and CDR2 FYNNEI. CDR3 in DNA: TGTGCCAGCAGTGAGCGGGAACTCGGGGGCTACGAGCAGTACTTC. Translating it yields CASSERELGGYEQYF.

The sample holds a few counts of this clone. This rearrangement joins TRBV2 to TRBJ1-3; D remains unclear. The ends were cut back, 3 bases at V and 10 bases at J, with 19 bases in the middle. Germline loops: CDR1 SNHLY, CDR2 FYNNEI. This CDR3 comprises 15 residues. CDR3 loop: CASSDGVRSLRTIYF. DNA for the CDR3: TGTGCCAGCAGTGACGGTGTCAGGAGCCTGAGGACCATATATTTT. Combining the CDR3 with reference TRBV2 and TRBJ1-3 gives the whole variable domain EPEVTQTPSHQVTQMGQEVILRCVPISNHLYFYWYRQILGQKVEFLVSFYNNEISEKSEIFDDQFSVERPDGSNFTLKIRSTKLEDSAMYFCASSDGVRSLRTIYFGEGSWLTVV.

With respect to this clone: The sample holds other DNA sequences that translate to the same CDR3. The CDR3 region has the DNA TGCGCCAGCAGTTCCGACAGGGAGAATGAAAAACTGTTTTTT. As protein: CASSSDRENEKLFF. The V and J genes are TRBV5-1 and TRBJ1-4; TRBD1 agrees at 7 bases. From germline, CDR1 is SGHRS and CDR2 YFSETQ. This CDR3 has 14 amino acids. J gave up 5 bases and V 5 bases, and 6 bases lay outside the gene matches.

This clone was recorded a few times. The V gene is TRBV27, the J gene TRBJ2-2; unclear D gene. Germline-derived CDR1 and CDR2 are MNHEY and SMNVEV (reference sequence). Trimming stripped 2 bases from V and 4 bases from J, with 8 bases between. The CDR3 spans 14 residues. The CDR3 region has the DNA TGTGCCAGCAGTTTAGGGCCCGGCACCGGGGAGCTGTTTTTT. Its translation is CASSLGPGTGELFF.

This clone was detected only a few times. V is TRBV5-1 and J is TRBJ2-6, with TRBD2 matching 7 bases. This CDR3 region has 17 residues. Germline CDR1 and CDR2: SGHRS and YFSETQ. J was trimmed by 2 bases and V by 0 bases; bases with no gene match: 5. CDR3 in DNA: TGCGCCAGCAGCTTGGGTTCCAGCGGGACTGGGGCCAACGTCCTGACTTTC. Its translation is CASSLGSSGTGANVLTF.